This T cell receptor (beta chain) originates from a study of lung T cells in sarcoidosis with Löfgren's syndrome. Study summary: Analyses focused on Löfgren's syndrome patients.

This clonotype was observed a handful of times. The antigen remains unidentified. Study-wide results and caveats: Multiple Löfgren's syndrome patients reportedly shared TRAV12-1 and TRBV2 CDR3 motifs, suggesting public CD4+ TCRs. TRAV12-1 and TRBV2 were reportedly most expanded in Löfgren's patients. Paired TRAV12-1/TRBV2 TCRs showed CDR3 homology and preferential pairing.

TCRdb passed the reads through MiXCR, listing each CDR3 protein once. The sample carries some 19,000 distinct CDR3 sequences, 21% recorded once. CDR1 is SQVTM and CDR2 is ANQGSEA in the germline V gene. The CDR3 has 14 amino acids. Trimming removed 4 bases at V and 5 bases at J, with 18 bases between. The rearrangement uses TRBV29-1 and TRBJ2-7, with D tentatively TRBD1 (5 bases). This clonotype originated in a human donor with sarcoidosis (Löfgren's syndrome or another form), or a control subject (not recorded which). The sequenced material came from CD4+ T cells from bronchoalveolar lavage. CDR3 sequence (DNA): TGCAGCGTTGTACTTGGACATGGTGGGGACGAGCAGTACTTC. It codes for CSVVLGHGGDEQYF.